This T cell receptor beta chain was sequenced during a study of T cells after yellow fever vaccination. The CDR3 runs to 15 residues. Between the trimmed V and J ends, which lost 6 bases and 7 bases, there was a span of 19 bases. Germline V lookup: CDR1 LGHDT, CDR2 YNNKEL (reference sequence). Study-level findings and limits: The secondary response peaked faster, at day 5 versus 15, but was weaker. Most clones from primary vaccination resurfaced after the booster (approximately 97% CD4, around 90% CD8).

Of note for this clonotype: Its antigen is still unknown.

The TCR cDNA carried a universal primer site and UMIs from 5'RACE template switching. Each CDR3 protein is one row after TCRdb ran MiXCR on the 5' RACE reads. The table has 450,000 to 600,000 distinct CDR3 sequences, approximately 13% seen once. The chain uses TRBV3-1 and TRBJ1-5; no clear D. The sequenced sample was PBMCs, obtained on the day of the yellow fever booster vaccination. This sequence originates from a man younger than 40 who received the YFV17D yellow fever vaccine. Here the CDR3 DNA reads TGTGCCAGCAGTCCCAACCCGCTTGGGAGGCAGCCCCAGCATTTT. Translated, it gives CASSPNPLGRQPQHF.